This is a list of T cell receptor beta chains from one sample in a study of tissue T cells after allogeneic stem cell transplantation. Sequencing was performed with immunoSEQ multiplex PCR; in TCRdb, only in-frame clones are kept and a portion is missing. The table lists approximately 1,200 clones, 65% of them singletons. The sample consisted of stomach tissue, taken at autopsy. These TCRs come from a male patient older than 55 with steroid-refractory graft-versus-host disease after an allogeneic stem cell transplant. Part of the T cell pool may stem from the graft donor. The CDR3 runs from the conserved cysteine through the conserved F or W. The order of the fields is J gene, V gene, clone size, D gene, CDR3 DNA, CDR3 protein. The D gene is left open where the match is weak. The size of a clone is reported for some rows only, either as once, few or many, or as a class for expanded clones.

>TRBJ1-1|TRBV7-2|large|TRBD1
TGTGCCAGCAGCTTATTGGCAGGGGGCCGGAACACTGAAGCTTTCTTT
CASSLLAGGRNTEAFF
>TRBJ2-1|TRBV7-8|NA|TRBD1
TGTGCCAGCAGCTTGGACGGACAGGGTAAGCAGTTCTTC
CASSLDGQGKQFF
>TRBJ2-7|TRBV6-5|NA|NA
TGTGCCAGCAGACGCAACCAAGTGGAGCAGTACTTC
CASRRNQVEQYF
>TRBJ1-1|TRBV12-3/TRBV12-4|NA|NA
TGTGCCAGCAGGAGGACAGCGAACACTGAAGCTTTCTTT
CASRRTANTEAFF
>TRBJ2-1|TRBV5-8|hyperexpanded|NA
TGTGCCAGCAGCTTGGATATGGGGGAAAATGAGCAGTTCTTC
CASSLDMGENEQFF
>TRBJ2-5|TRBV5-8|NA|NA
TGTGCCAGCAGCTTGGGGGAAAGTAAGACCCAGTACTTC
CASSLGESKTQYF
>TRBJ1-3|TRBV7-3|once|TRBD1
TGTGCCAGCAGCTTACATACCCCGGGACAGCCGTTCTCTGGAAACACCATATATTTT
CASSLHTPGQPFSGNTIYF
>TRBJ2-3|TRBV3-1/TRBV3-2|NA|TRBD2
TGTGCCAGCAGCAGGACTAGCGGATACGATACGCAGTATTTT
CASSRTSGYDTQYF
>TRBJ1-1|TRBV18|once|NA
TGTGCCAGCTCATATTACAAAGGTGGCACTGAAGCTTTCTTT
CASSYYKGGTEAFF
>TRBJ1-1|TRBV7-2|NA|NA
TGTGCCAGCAGCATCGACAGACTGAACACTGAAGCTTTCTTT
CASSIDRLNTEAFF
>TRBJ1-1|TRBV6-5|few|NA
TGTGCCATCCTAGGGCCCCAAGCTTTCTTT
CAILGPQAFF
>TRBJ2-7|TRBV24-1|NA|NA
TGTGCCACCAGCGATGGCGACGAGCAGTACTTC
CATSDGDEQYF
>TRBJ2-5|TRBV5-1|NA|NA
TGCGCCAGCAGACCCTCCGGACAGCAAGAGACCCAGTACTTC
CASRPSGQQETQYF
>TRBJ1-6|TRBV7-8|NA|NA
TGTGCCAGCAGCTCTCGACAGATTTCACCCCTCCACTTT
CASSSRQISPLHF
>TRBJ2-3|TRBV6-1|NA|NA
TGTGCCAGCAGTGAAGTAGGGGGGGCGCTTACAGATACGCAGTATTTT
CASSEVGGALTDTQYF
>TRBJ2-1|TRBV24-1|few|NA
TGTGCCACCAGTTCCAGTCGGGGACTTCGGGACAATGAGCAGTTCTTC
CATSSSRGLRDNEQFF
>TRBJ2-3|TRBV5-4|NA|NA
TGTGCCAGCAGCGTTTCGCGGCCTGCAGATACGCAGTATTTT
CASSVSRPADTQYF
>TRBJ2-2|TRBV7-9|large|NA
TGTGCCAGCAGCTCCTGGGGGAACACCGGGGAGCTGTTTTTT
CASSSWGNTGELFF
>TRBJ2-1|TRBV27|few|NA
TGTGCCAGCAGACCCGGGACGGAATCCTACAATGAGCAGTTCTTC
CASRPGTESYNEQFF
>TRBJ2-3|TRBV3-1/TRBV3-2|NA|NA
TGTGCCAGCAGCCAAGGCAGGCCGGCGGATACGCAGTATTTT
CASSQGRPADTQYF
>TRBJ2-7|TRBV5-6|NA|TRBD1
TGTGCCAGCAGCTTGGGGGGACAGAACCTCTACGAGCAGTACTTC
CASSLGGQNLYEQYF
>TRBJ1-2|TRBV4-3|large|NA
TGCGCCAGCAGCCAAGAATTACAGGGAGTCTATGGCTACACCTTC
CASSQELQGVYGYTF
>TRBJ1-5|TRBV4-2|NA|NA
TGTGCCAGCAGCCAAGAACCCCATCAGCCCCAGCATTTT
CASSQEPHQPQHF
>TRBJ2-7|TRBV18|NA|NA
TGTGCCAGCTCACCATCCCCGAGGGAGCAGTACTTC
CASSPSPREQYF
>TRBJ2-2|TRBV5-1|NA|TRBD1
TGCGCCAGCACCTCAGGGGGCCTGGGGACCGGGGAGCTGTTTTTT
CASTSGGLGTGELFF
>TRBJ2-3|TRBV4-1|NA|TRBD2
TGCGCCAGCAGCCAAGATCTGAGGCGGGGGGCGAGCACAGATACGCAGTATTTT
CASSQDLRRGASTDTQYF
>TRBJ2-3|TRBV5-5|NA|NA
TGTGCCAGCAGCTTGGGGTCAGGTACTCTCACAGATACGCAGTATTTT
CASSLGSGTLTDTQYF
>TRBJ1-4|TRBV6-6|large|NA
TGTGCCAGCAGTTACCGAGAGGGTGAAGATAATGAAAAACTGTTTTTT
CASSYREGEDNEKLFF
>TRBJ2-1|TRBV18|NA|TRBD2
TGTGCCAGCTCACCATTTAGCGGGGGGGCAGCTGAGCAGTTCTTC
CASSPFSGGAAEQFF
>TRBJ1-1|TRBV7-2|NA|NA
TGTGCCAGCAGCTTAGGTTGGGGGGGTGTCACTGAAGCTTTCTTT
CASSLGWGGVTEAFF
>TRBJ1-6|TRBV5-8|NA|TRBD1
TGTGCCAGCAGCTTCGGGACAGCGACTCATAATTCACCCCTCCACTTT
CASSFGTATHNSPLHF
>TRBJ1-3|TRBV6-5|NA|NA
TGTGCCAGCAAGGCTGGAAACACCATATATTTT
CASKAGNTIYF
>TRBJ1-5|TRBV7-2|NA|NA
TGTGCCAGCAGCTTAGGACAGAATAATCAGCCCCAGCATTTT
CASSLGQNNQPQHF
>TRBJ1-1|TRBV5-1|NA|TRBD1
TGCGCCAGCAGCTTGGGACAGGGAATGAACACTGAAGCTTTCTTT
CASSLGQGMNTEAFF
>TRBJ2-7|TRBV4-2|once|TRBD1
TGTGCCAGCAGCCAAGTGGGACAGGGTTGGTACGAGCAGTACTTC
CASSQVGQGWYEQYF
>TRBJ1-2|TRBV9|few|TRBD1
TGTGCCAGCGGAGAGGACAGGGGAGATGGCTACACCTTC
CASGEDRGDGYTF
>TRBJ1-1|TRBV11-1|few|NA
TGTGCCAGCAATCCCGGAGGGGACACTGAAGCTTTCTTT
CASNPGGDTEAFF
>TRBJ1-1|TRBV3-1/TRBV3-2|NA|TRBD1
TGTGCCAGCAGCCAATCGCTACAGGGGGCTGGCACTGAAGCTTTCTTT
CASSQSLQGAGTEAFF
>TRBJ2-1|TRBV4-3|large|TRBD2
TGCGCCAGCAGCGAGGGACTAGCGGGGGGCAATGAGCAGTTCTTC
CASSEGLAGGNEQFF
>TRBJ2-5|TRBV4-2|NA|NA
TGTGCCAGCAGCCGCTCCGGGCAGTACCAAGAGACCCAGTACTTC
CASSRSGQYQETQYF
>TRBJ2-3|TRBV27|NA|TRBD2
TGTGCCAGCAGTTGGACTAGCGGGAGCGAAGATACGCAGTATTTT
CASSWTSGSEDTQYF
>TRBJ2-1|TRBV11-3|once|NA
TGTGCCAGCAGTCCAGCCCCCTCCTACAATGAGCAGTTCTTC
CASSPAPSYNEQFF